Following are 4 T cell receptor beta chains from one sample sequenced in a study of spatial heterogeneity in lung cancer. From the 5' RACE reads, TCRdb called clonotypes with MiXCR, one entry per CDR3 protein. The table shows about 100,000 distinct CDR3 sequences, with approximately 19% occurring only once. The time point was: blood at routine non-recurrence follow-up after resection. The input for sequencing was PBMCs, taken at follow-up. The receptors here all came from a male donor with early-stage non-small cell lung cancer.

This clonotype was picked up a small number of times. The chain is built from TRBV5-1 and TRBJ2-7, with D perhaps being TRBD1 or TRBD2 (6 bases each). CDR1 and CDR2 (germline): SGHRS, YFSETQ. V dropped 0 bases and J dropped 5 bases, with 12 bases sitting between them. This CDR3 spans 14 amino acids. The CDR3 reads CASSLVAGGHEQYF. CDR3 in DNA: TGCGCCAGCAGCTTGGTGGCCGGGGGCCACGAGCAGTACTTC. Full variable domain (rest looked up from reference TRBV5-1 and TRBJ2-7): KAGVTQTPRYLIKTRGQQVTLSCSPISGHRSVSWYQQTPGQGLQFLFEYFSETQRNKGNFPGRFSGRQFSNSRSEMNVSTLELGDSALYLCASSLVAGGHEQYFGPGTRLTVT.

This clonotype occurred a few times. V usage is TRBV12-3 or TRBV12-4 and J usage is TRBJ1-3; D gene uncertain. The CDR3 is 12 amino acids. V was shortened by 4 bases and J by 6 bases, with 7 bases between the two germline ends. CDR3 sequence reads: CASSSPVNTIYF. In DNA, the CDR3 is TGTGCCAGCAGTTCCCCTGTAAACACCATATATTTT.

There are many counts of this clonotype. CDR3 sequence: CASSLSRTDTQYF. CDR3 nucleotide sequence: TGTGCCAGCAGCTTGTCCCGCACAGATACGCAGTATTTT. The V gene is TRBV7-2, the J gene TRBJ2-3, with D uncertain. The CDR3 length is 13 residues. V was pared by 3 bases and J by 1 base, with 5 bases between. The V gene's germline CDR1 is SGHTA and CDR2 FQGNSA.

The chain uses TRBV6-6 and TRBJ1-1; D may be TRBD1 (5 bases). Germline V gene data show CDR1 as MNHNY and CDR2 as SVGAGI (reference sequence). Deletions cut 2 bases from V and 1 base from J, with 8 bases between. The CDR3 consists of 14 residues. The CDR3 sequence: CASSYDRENTEAFF. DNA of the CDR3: TGTGCCAGCAGTTACGACAGAGAGAACACTGAAGCTTTCTTT.